This T cell receptor (beta chain) emerged from a study of blood T cells in healthy people across ages. This clonotype was observed a few times. V was pared by 4 bases and J by 5 bases, with 14 bases between. The CDR3 has 15 residues. Germline V gene sequence: CDR1 SNHLY, CDR2 FYNNEI. With a J-beta primer mix and a sample-barcoded 5' primer, a second PCR ran 7 to 11 cycles. Every single cDNA molecule received a tag from a template-switch adaptor with 12 random nucleotides. TCRdb independently ran MiXCR on the 5' RACE reads; one entry per CDR3 protein. There are hundreds of thousands of distinct CDR3 sequences in the sample; over 20% occur only once, and around 22% lies in the top ten.

V is TRBV2 and J is TRBJ2-2; D remains unclear. The clonotype was recovered from a man between 65 and 79 years old in good health. The material sequenced was blood. The CDR3 sequence is CASSGLSLRTGELFF. CDR3 bases: TGTGCCAGCAGTGGACTTTCCTTGCGGACCGGGGAGCTGTTTTTT. Variable domain in full (rest from reference TRBV2 and TRBJ2-2): EPEVTQTPSHQVTQMGQEVILRCVPISNHLYFYWYRQILGQKVEFLVSFYNNEISEKSEIFDDQFSVERPDGSNFTLKIRSTKLEDSAMYFCASSGLSLRTGELFFGEGSRLTVL.